One sample yielded the 32 T cell receptor beta chains listed below, sequenced in a study of T cells in Graves' hyperthyroidism and ophthalmopathy. Amplification targeted TCR beta CDR3 regions from RNA transcripts. First-round RT-PCR with HTBI primers amplified the TCR CDR3 region. MiXCR, applied by TCRdb to the multiplex PCR reads, yields one record per CDR3 protein. The sample comprises over 500,000 distinct CDR3 sequences, about 16% of which are singletons, and 25% to 35% rests with the top ten. The sequencing input was blood. These receptors all stem from a woman aged 25 to 45 with Graves' ophthalmopathy.

This clonotype has only a few counts. CDR3 in amino acids: CSVERERDTGELFF. The CDR3 nucleotides are TGCAGCGTTGAGCGGGAGCGGGACACCGGGGAGCTGTTTTTT. This chain joins TRBV29-1 and TRBJ2-2, with 7 bases that match TRBD2. Germline lookup yields CDR1 SQVTM and CDR2 ANQGSEA. The J segment lost 3 bases and the V segment lost 3 bases, leaving 4 bases of the junction unmatched. This CDR3 has 14 amino acids.

This clonotype came up many times. This chain connects TRBV3-1 to TRBJ1-1; TRBD1 aligns across 7 bases. The CDR3 has 14 amino acids. Germline CDR1 LGHDT, CDR2 YNNKEL (reference sequence). The V gene end was trimmed by 4 bases and the J gene end by 3 bases; junction bases not matched to a gene: 5. Here the CDR3 DNA reads TGTGCCAGCAGCCGCCTGACAGGGTACACTGAAGCTTTCTTT. It codes for CASSRLTGYTEAFF.

This clonotype appeared many times. The CDR3 bases are TGTGCCAGCAGCCCAGCGGGAGGGTCCTACGAGCAGTACTTC. Amino acids: CASSPAGGSYEQYF. The chain employs TRBV28 and TRBJ2-7; 10 bases align to TRBD2. After removal of 6 bases from V and 1 base from J, the junction contained 3 bases not matched to a gene. The CDR3 extends over 14 amino acids. Germline-derived CDR1 and CDR2 are MDHEN and SYDVKM. Full variable domain (remainder filled in from reference TRBV28 and TRBJ2-7): DVKVTQSSRYLVKRTGEKVFLECVQDMDHENMFWYRQDPGLGLRLIYFSYDVKMKEKGDIPEGYSVSREKKERFSLILESASTNQTSMYLCASSPAGGSYEQYFGPGTRLTVT.

In its sample, this clonotype was seen a few times. The DNA for the CDR3 is TGTGCCAGCACCCCTCAACAGGGGGCTTCCTACGAGCAGTACTTC. Translated: CASTPQQGASYEQYF. The J gene is TRBJ2-7, the V gene TRBV7-2; 9 bases line up with TRBD1. V lost 7 bases to trimming and J lost 1 base; unmatched junction nucleotides: 8. The V gene's germline CDR1 is SGHTA and CDR2 FQGNSA. This CDR3 comprises 15 residues.

This clonotype was recorded at least ten times. The CDR3 spells CASRIAASSYEQYF. For the CDR3, the DNA is TGTGCCAGCAGGATAGCGGCCAGCTCCTACGAGCAGTACTTC. This chain joins TRBV28 and TRBJ2-7; TRBD2 is a possible D gene (6 bases). Germline V gives CDR1 MDHEN, CDR2 SYDVKM. This CDR3 region has 14 residues. V lost 6 bases and J 0 bases, leaving 12 bases between the germline ends.

This clonotype was found a few times. The chain is built from TRBV9 and TRBJ1-6, with a possible D match to TRBD1 (6 bases). This CDR3 region has 15 residues. Deletions cut 0 bases from V and 5 bases from J, with 9 bases between. CDR1 and CDR2 (germline): SGDLS, YYNGEE. For the CDR3, the DNA is TGTGCCAGCAGCGTAGCAGGGGATAATAATTCACCCCTCCACTTT. Protein product: CASSVAGDNNSPLHF.

This clonotype was counted ten times or more. This chain joins TRBV6-1 and TRBJ2-7; D is possibly TRBD2 (5 bases). The CDR3 is made up of 12 amino acids. Germline-derived CDR1 and CDR2 are MNHNS and SASEGT. Trimming removed 5 bases at V and 6 bases at J, with 11 bases between. The CDR3 reads CASSYRGTEQYF. In nucleotides, the CDR3 is TGTGCCAGCAGTTACCGGGGAACCGAGCAGTACTTC.

This clonotype was recorded many times. The J gene is TRBJ2-3, the V gene TRBV28, with 10 bases matching TRBD2. CDR1 and CDR2 from the germline V gene are MDHEN and SYDVKM. Trimming at V came to 6 bases and at J to 5 bases, leaving 17 bases not matched to a gene. This CDR3 contains 18 residues. Written as DNA, the CDR3 is TGTGCCAGCAGCCATTGGCAGGACCTAGCGGGAGATCAAGATACGCAGTATTTT. This translates into CASSHWQDLAGDQDTQYF.

This clonotype has ten or more counts. The rearrangement uses TRBV27 and TRBJ1-1; D is uncertain. The germline CDR1 and CDR2 sequences are MNHEY and SMNVEV (reference sequence). The length of the CDR3 is 14 residues. The V and J ends lost 8 bases and 0 bases respectively, with 13 bases between them. This CDR3 is CASRPGLMNTEAFF. The CDR3 nucleotides read TGTGCCAGCCGACCTGGACTCATGAACACTGAAGCTTTCTTT.

A few counts support this clonotype. The chain combines TRBV28 with TRBJ1-2; 10 positions match TRBD1. The CDR3 runs to 14 residues. CDR1 MDHEN and CDR2 SYDVKM come from the germline V gene. The ends lost 6 bases at V and 8 bases at J; junction bases unmatched: 9. CDR3 region: CASRFFGTGVGYTF. The CDR3 DNA reads as TGTGCCAGCAGGTTCTTTGGGACAGGGGTCGGCTACACCTTC.

The V and J genes are TRBV20-1 and TRBJ2-7; D is possibly TRBD2 (5 bases). Trimming left V 2 bases short and J 3 bases short, with 11 bases between. The CDR3 contains 13 residues. The germline V gene encodes CDR1 DFQATT and CDR2 SNEGSKA (reference sequence). The CDR3 DNA is TGCAGTGCTAGACCTATGCGGGTCTACGAGCAGTACTTC. Protein product: CSARPMRVYEQYF.

Many counts were recorded for this clonotype. This rearrangement joins TRBV20-1 to TRBJ2-3; no clear D. Trimming shortened V by 5 bases and J by 5 bases, and 8 bases separated the two germline ends. From germline, CDR1 is DFQATT and CDR2 SNEGSKA (reference sequence). CDR3 length: 11 residues. CDR3 sequence reads: CSAPPEDTQYF. The CDR3 DNA reads as TGCAGTGCTCCGCCCGAAGATACGCAGTATTTT.

This clonotype was seen ten or more times. The chain recombines TRBV5-1 with TRBJ2-3, with D hard to call. V was shortened by 3 bases and J by 4 bases, with 9 bases between the two germline ends. CDR3 length: 13 residues. Germline-derived CDR1 and CDR2 are SGHRS and YFSETQ. The CDR3 loop reads CASSSVKSDTQYF. CDR3 DNA sequence: TGCGCCAGCAGCTCGGTAAAGTCAGATACGCAGTATTTT.

At least ten counts were recorded for this clonotype. The chain employs TRBV30 and TRBJ2-7; D is possibly TRBD1 or TRBD2 (5 bases each). The CDR3 contains 13 residues. V was shortened by 4 bases and J by 3 bases, with 13 bases between the two germline ends. Germline loops: CDR1 GTSNPN, CDR2 SVGIG (reference sequence). The CDR3 here is CAWTGTIHYEQYF. The DNA for the CDR3 is TGTGCCTGGACGGGGACGATCCACTACGAGCAGTACTTC.

The chain carries TRBV19 and TRBJ1-5; D uncertain. This CDR3 has 14 amino acids. Between the trimmed V and J ends, which lost 3 bases and 4 bases, there was a span of 10 bases. Germline V gene data show CDR1 as LNHDA and CDR2 as SQIVND (reference sequence). For the CDR3, the DNA is TGTGCCAGTAGTATTTTTCAGAGAAATCAGCCCCAGCATTTT. This sequence encodes CASSIFQRNQPQHF.

The chain recombines TRBV14 with TRBJ2-7, with TRBD1 matching 9 bases. The CDR3 is 15 residues long. Germline assignment: CDR1 SGHDN and CDR2 FVKESK. Trimming cost V 2 bases and J 5 bases; bases outside gene matches: 7. This CDR3 reads CASSQQGQGFDEQYF. Written as DNA, the CDR3 is TGTGCCAGCAGCCAACAGGGACAGGGTTTCGACGAGCAGTACTTC.

This clonotype was picked up many times. This chain joins TRBV7-2 and TRBJ2-7; D might be TRBD1 (6 bases). The V end was cut by 5 bases, the J end by 1 base, with 12 bases between. This CDR3 is built from 14 residues. From germline, CDR1 is SGHTA and CDR2 FQGNSA. Here the CDR3 DNA reads TGTGCCAGCAGCGAGGGGGTTATGTCCTACGAGCAGTACTTC. Its translation: CASSEGVMSYEQYF.

This clonotype occurred many times. V is TRBV11-2 and J is TRBJ2-7; D ambiguous. Trimming pared 5 bases from V and 5 bases from J, leaving 10 bases between. The CDR3 length is 12 residues. The germline V gene encodes CDR1 SGHAT and CDR2 FQNNGV. Here the CDR3 reads CASSPSRNEQYF. CDR3 nucleotides: TGTGCCAGCAGCCCGAGCAGGAACGAGCAGTACTTC.

This clonotype was detected many times. The chain links TRBV7-2 to TRBJ2-2; D uncertain. V lost 6 bases and J 7 bases, leaving 9 bases between the germline ends. Germline V gene sequence: CDR1 SGHTA, CDR2 FQGNSA. The CDR3 extends over 12 amino acids. The CDR3 loop is CASSPYHGELFF. CDR3 nucleotide sequence: TGTGCCAGCAGTCCGTATCACGGGGAGCTGTTTTTT. The variable domain in full, completed from reference TRBV7-2 and TRBJ2-2, reads GAGVSQSPSNKVTEKGKDVELRCDPISGHTALYWYRQSLGQGLEFLIYFQGNSAPDKSGLPSDRFSAERTGGSVSTLTIQRTQQEDSAVYLCASSPYHGELFFGEGSRLTVL.

This clonotype has a count of ten or more. The chain employs TRBV28 and TRBJ2-5; D remains ambiguous. The V end was cut by 6 bases, the J end by 0 bases, with 17 bases between. The CDR3 length is 16 residues. Looked up from germline, CDR1 is MDHEN and CDR2 is SYDVKM. CDR3 in DNA: TGTGCCAGCAGAGAACCGGGTCCCAGGCACCAAGAGACCCAGTACTTC. Amino acids: CASREPGPRHQETQYF. The full variable domain, rest sourced from reference TRBV28 and TRBJ2-5, is DVKVTQSSRYLVKRTGEKVFLECVQDMDHENMFWYRQDPGLGLRLIYFSYDVKMKEKGDIPEGYSVSREKKERFSLILESASTNQTSMYLCASREPGPRHQETQYFGPGTRLLVL.

The table lists this clonotype with many counts. This sequence joins TRBV20-1 and TRBJ1-4; D not certain. From germline, CDR1 is DFQATT and CDR2 SNEGSKA (reference sequence). With 0 bases removed from V and 8 bases from J, the gap between germline ends came to 13 bases. This CDR3 is built from 14 residues. CDR3 DNA sequence: TGCAGTGCTAGAGAGGGCGAGCTAAGGGAAAAACTGTTTTTT. It specifies CSAREGELREKLFF.

The chain combines TRBV5-1 with TRBJ1-1, with D unresolved. V lost 0 bases, J lost 1 base, and 7 bases lay in between. The CDR3 extends over 14 amino acids. The V gene's germline CDR1 is SGHRS and CDR2 YFSETQ. Written as DNA, the CDR3 is TGCGCCAGCAGCTTGGACGGTAAGAACACTGAAGCTTTCTTT. It codes for CASSLDGKNTEAFF.

The chain has TRBV4-3 and TRBJ1-1; D uncertain. The CDR3 contains 15 residues. V was cut by 3 bases and J by 1 base, with 12 bases left in between. CDR1 is LGHNA and CDR2 is YSLEER in the germline V gene. The CDR3, as DNA: TGCGCCAGCAGCCAGCTTATTTACAGGAACACTGAAGCTTTCTTT. This gives the protein CASSQLIYRNTEAFF.

This clonotype was seen at least ten times. The chain carries TRBV27 and TRBJ2-7; no reliable D call. The germline V gene encodes CDR1 MNHEY and CDR2 SMNVEV (reference sequence). This CDR3 is 16 amino acids long. Trimming removed 2 bases at V and 5 bases at J, with 19 bases between. The CDR3 nucleotides are TGTGCCAGCAGTTTAGGTGTACATCCAACCTCTGACGAGCAGTACTTC. It encodes CASSLGVHPTSDEQYF.

A few counts support this clonotype. The chain carries TRBV14 and TRBJ2-4, with TRBD1 matching over 7 bases. The germline CDR1 and CDR2 sequences are SGHDN and FVKESK. J gave up 0 bases and V 3 bases, and 8 bases lay outside the gene matches. This CDR3 region has 17 residues. The CDR3 reads CASSHVKRGRAKNIQYF. The CDR3 DNA is TGTGCCAGCAGCCATGTAAAAAGGGGGCGAGCCAAAAACATTCAGTACTTC.

J is TRBJ2-7 and V is TRBV29-1; 7 bases map to TRBD2. The V gene's germline CDR1 is SQVTM and CDR2 ANQGSEA. The CDR3 covers 13 residues. V lost 5 bases and J lost 4; bases outside the gene matches: 8. CDR3 residues: CSVQVAGEYEQYF. CDR3 in DNA: TGCAGCGTTCAGGTGGCGGGAGAGTACGAGCAGTACTTC.

The table lists this clonotype with many counts. CDR3 nucleotide sequence: TGTGCCAGCAGCTTCCTATCATCGGGCAATGAGCAGTTCTTC. Residues: CASSFLSSGNEQFF. The rearrangement joins TRBV11-2 to TRBJ2-1; D is unclear. The germline V and J ends were trimmed by 3 bases and 6 bases, with 12 bases remaining between them. CDR1 SGHAT and CDR2 FQNNGV come from the germline V gene. The CDR3 extends over 14 amino acids. The full variable domain, its missing parts supplied by reference TRBV11-2 and TRBJ2-1, is EAGVAQSPRYKIIEKRQSVAFWCNPISGHATLYWYQQILGQGPKLLIQFQNNGVVDDSQLPKDRFSAERLKGVDSTLKIQPAKLEDSAVYLCASSFLSSGNEQFFGPGTRLTVL.

Many counts were recorded for this clonotype. The chain combines TRBV30 with TRBJ1-2; D not certain. The CDR3 sequence is 14 residues long. The V end was cut by 2 bases, the J end by 0 bases, with 10 bases between. The V gene's germline CDR1 is GTSNPN and CDR2 SVGIG (reference sequence). CDR3 amino acids: CAWSTDTANYGYTF. The CDR3 DNA reads as TGTGCCTGGAGTACCGACACAGCTAACTATGGCTACACCTTC. The variable domain in full, with the rest retrieved from reference TRBV30 and TRBJ1-2, is SQTIHQWPATLVQPVGSPLSLECTVEGTSNPNLYWYRQAAGRGLQLLFYSVGIGQISSEVPQNLSASRPQDRQFILSSKKLLLSDSGFYLCAWSTDTANYGYTFGSGTRLTVV.

The chain carries TRBV9 and TRBJ2-7; 11 bases align to TRBD2. From germline, CDR1 is SGDLS and CDR2 YYNGEE. J was trimmed by 5 bases and V by 4 bases; bases with no gene match: 17. The CDR3 spans 18 residues. The CDR3 region is CASSPGAYRTSGSHEQYF. As DNA, the CDR3 is TGTGCCAGCAGCCCCGGGGCCTATCGAACTAGCGGGAGCCACGAGCAGTACTTC. Drawing the rest from reference TRBV9 and TRBJ2-7, the complete variable domain is DSGVTQTPKHLITATGQRVTLRCSPRSGDLSVYWYQQSLDQGLQFLIQYYNGEERAKGNILERFSAQQFPDLHSELNLSSLELGDSALYFCASSPGAYRTSGSHEQYFGPGTRLTVT.

Only a few counts were recorded for this clonotype. The chain recombines TRBV19 with TRBJ2-5, with TRBD2 identical over 11 bases. With V trimmed by 3 bases and J by 4 bases, 1 base remained unmatched. The CDR3 has 14 amino acids. Germline lookup yields CDR1 LNHDA and CDR2 SQIVND (reference sequence). The CDR3 spells CASSIGLAGETQYF. The CDR3 region has the DNA TGTGCCAGTAGTATTGGACTAGCGGGAGAGACCCAGTACTTC.

This sequence joins TRBV7-2 and TRBJ1-4; TRBD1 might be the D (6 bases). Per the germline V gene, CDR1 is SGHTA and CDR2 is FQGNSA. Between the trimmed V and J ends, which lost 5 bases and 12 bases, there was a span of 16 bases. This CDR3 is built from 13 residues. Here the CDR3 DNA reads TGTGCCAGCAGCCATAGACAGGTTGTTCAACTGTTTTTT. Protein: CASSHRQVVQLFF.

This clonotype has ten or more counts. Here the CDR3 DNA reads TGCGCCAGCAGCGTGGGGAGCGGGACCCGCTCCTACGAGCAGTACTTC. This gives the protein CASSVGSGTRSYEQYF. The chain employs TRBV5-1 and TRBJ2-7, with TRBD2 matching 7 bases. The CDR3 spans 16 residues. Germline loops: CDR1 SGHRS, CDR2 YFSETQ. With 4 bases clipped from V and 0 bases from J, the junction kept 10 bases outside the gene matches.